There are a few counts of the clone carrying this T cell receptor (beta chain). The method was immunoSEQ multiplex PCR; TCRdb's version includes in-frame clones alone and lacks a portion of them. The repertoire consists of 35,000 to 55,000 clones, with over 70% occurring once and the leading ten covering less than 5.5%. The data are from a study of blood T cell repertoires in COVID-19. After removal of 1 base from V and 7 bases from J, the junction contained 7 bases not matched to a gene. Germline V gene lookup returns CDR1 LNHDA and CDR2 SQIVND (reference sequence). This CDR3 has 16 residues. The source is a human donor in a cohort sampled during active COVID-19. The chain recombines TRBV19 with TRBJ2-2, with TRBD1 matching over 9 bases. The sequencing input was peripheral blood. CDR3 bases: TGTGCCAGTAGTATAGGTCCAGGGACAGGGTTCGGGGAGCTGTTTTTT. Residues: CASSIGPGTGFGELFF.